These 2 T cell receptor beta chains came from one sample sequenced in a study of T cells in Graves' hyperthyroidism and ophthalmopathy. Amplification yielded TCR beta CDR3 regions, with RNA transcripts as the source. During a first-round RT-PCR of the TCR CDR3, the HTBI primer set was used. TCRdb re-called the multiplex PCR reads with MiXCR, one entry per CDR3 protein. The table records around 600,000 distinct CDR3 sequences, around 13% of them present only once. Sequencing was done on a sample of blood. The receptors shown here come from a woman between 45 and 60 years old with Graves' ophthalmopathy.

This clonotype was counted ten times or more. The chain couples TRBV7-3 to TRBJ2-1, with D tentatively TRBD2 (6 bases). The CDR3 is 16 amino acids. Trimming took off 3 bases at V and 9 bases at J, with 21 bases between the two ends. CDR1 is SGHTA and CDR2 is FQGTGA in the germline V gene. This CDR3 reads CASSFQVLGTEGEQFF. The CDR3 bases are TGTGCCAGCAGCTTCCAGGTTCTAGGGACGGAGGGTGAGCAGTTCTTC.

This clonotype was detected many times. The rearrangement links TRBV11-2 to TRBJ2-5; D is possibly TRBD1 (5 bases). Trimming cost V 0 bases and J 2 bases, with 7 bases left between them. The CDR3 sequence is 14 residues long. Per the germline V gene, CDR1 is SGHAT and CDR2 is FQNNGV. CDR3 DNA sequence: TGTGCCAGCAGCTTAGACTGGACACAAGAGACCCAGTACTTC. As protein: CASSLDWTQETQYF.